A single sample is the source of the 9 T cell receptor beta chains below, sequenced in a study of T cell repertoires in cytomegalovirus infection. TCRdb re-called the reads through MiXCR, storing one row per CDR3 protein. The repertoire includes 640,000 or so distinct CDR3 sequences, 30% to 40% of them detected once, and roughly 20% sits in the top ten. Their cognate antigens are unknown. Source: cultured PBMCs, taken from culture after CMV antigen stimulation. The receptors were sampled from a human donor in good health (CMV status not recorded). Some clones in this sample may be carry-over from other donors' samples.

This clonotype has only one observation. CDR3 protein: CASLGQLEAFF. As DNA, the CDR3 is TGTGCCAGCTTAGGACAGCTTGAAGCTTTCTTT. The chain joins TRBV2 to TRBJ1-1, with D tentatively TRBD1 (6 bases). With 8 bases removed from V and 7 bases from J, the gap between germline ends came to 11 bases. This CDR3 spans 11 amino acids. In germline, CDR1 is SNHLY, CDR2 FYNNEI. The complete variable domain, with remaining parts taken from reference TRBV2 and TRBJ1-1, reads EPEVTQTPSHQVTQMGQEVILRCVPISNHLYFYWYRQILGQKVEFLVSFYNNEISEKSEIFDDQFSVERPDGSNFTLKIRSTKLEDSAMYFCASLGQLEAFFGQGTRLTVV.

This clonotype has a handful of counts. The V call is TRBV4-3, the J call TRBJ1-1; TRBD1 is a possible D gene (6 bases). CDR3 length: 14 amino acids. V lost 0 bases and J lost 11, with 16 bases in between. Looked up from germline, CDR1 is LGHNA and CDR2 is YSLEER. CDR3 in DNA: TGCGCCAGCAGCCAAGAGACGGGGACAAGGCCCGCTTTCTTT. Amino acid sequence: CASSQETGTRPAFF.

Concerning this clonotype: An end of the junction differs from the germline gene, which may be a read error. The rearrangement uses TRBV7-2 and TRBJ2-3; possible D gene TRBD1, 5 bases. CDR1 and CDR2 (germline): SGHTA, FQGNSA. This CDR3 has 15 amino acids. The CDR3 nucleotides read TGTGCCAGCGCCCAAAACAGGCCAAACACAGATACGCAGTTTTTT. Its translation: CASAQNRPNTDTQFF.

This chain connects TRBV23-1 to TRBJ2-3; D call uncertain. TRBV23-1 has ORF status, its function being uncertain. Trimming stripped 3 bases from V and 4 bases from J, with 11 bases between. The CDR3 is 14 amino acids. CDR3 amino acids: CASSQISRADTQYF. In DNA form, the CDR3 reads TGCGCCAGCAGTCAGATTTCGAGAGCAGATACGCAGTATTTT.

With regard to this clonotype: It may be a read error: a sequence one base away is much more abundant. The rearrangement uses TRBV7-9 and TRBJ2-5, with unresolved D. The CDR3 is made up of 14 amino acids. CDR1 and CDR2 from the germline V gene are SEHNR and FQNEAQ (reference sequence). CDR3 loop: CASSPFPEQETQNF. In nucleotides, the CDR3 is TGTGCCAGCAGCCCCTTTCCGGAACAAGAGACCCAGAACTTC.

This clonotype was detected ten times or more. The CDR3, as DNA: TGTGCCAGCAGGGCGGGGGGGTTCGCCTACAATGAGCAGTTCTTC. As protein: CASRAGGFAYNEQFF. The chain joins TRBV7-8 to TRBJ2-1; 9 bases map to TRBD2. The V and J ends lost 6 bases and 2 bases, in that order; junction bases with no gene match: 5. The V gene's germline CDR1 is SGHVS and CDR2 FQNEAQ. The CDR3 covers 15 residues. Together with reference TRBV7-8 and TRBJ2-1, the CDR3 gives the full variable domain: GAGVSQSPRYKVAKRGQDVALRCDPISGHVSLFWYQQALGQGPEFLTYFQNEAQLDKSGLPSDRFFAERPEGSVSTLKIQRTQQEDSAVYLCASRAGGFAYNEQFFGPGTRLTVL.

The genes are TRBV5-4 and TRBJ1-2; D not resolved. V lost 1 base to trimming and J lost 0 bases, with 10 bases between them. Per germline, CDR1 SGHNT and CDR2 YYREEE (reference sequence). The CDR3 contains 15 residues. This CDR3 reads CASSLMNPPNYGYTF. CDR3 in DNA: TGTGCCAGCAGCTTGATGAATCCCCCTAACTATGGCTACACCTTC.

This clonotype came up a few times. This chain links TRBV7-2 with TRBJ1-2; D is unresolved. There are 15 residues in the CDR3. V was clipped by 1 base and J by 6 bases, with 15 bases between them. Germline CDR1 and CDR2: SGHTA and FQGNSA. CDR3 protein: CASSLGGSLLNGYTF. The CDR3 region has the DNA TGTGCCAGCAGCTTAGGAGGCTCCCTTTTGAATGGCTACACCTTC. The full variable domain, in which reference TRBV7-2 and TRBJ1-2 provide the parts outside the CDR3, is GAGVSQSPSNKVTEKGKDVELRCDPISGHTALYWYRQSLGQGLEFLIYFQGNSAPDKSGLPSDRFSAERTGGSVSTLTIQRTQQEDSAVYLCASSLGGSLLNGYTFGSGTRLTVV.

The chain uses TRBV28 and TRBJ1-6, with 8 bases matching TRBD1. Per the germline V gene, CDR1 is MDHEN and CDR2 is SYDVKM. Trimming took 6 bases from V and 4 from J; bases not matched to a gene: 11. The CDR3 covers 17 residues. The CDR3: CASSPRGQGDYNSPLHF. The CDR3 DNA follows: TGTGCCAGCAGCCCCCGCGGACAGGGAGATTATAATTCACCCCTCCACTTT.